The 22 T cell receptor beta chains below all came from one sample that was sequenced in a study of cytomegalovirus exposure and HLA in healthy donors. Amplification used 60 Vbeta primers and 13 Jbeta primers. TCRdb's table, derived via immunoSEQ multiplex PCR, lists solely in-frame clones and lacks some. The table lists around 70,000 clones. The sequencing sample was made of PBMCs. These receptors originate from a female donor in good health and CMV-seropositive.

V gene TRBV7-2 combines with J gene TRBJ2-1, with D unclear. The CDR3 covers 16 residues. V lost 5 bases and J lost 0, with 14 bases in between. Germline CDR1 SGHTA, CDR2 FQGNSA. CDR3 coding DNA: TGTGCCAGCAGCCCCCGAGCGCCAAGCTCCTACAATGAGCAGTTCTTC. Residues: CASSPRAPSSYNEQFF.

The V and J genes are TRBV11-2 and TRBJ2-5; possibly TRBD2 for D (6 bases). This CDR3 comprises 14 residues. Trimming pared 4 bases from V and 2 bases from J, leaving 11 bases between. The germline gives CDR1 SGHAT, CDR2 FQNNGV. Written as DNA, the CDR3 is TGTGCCAGCAGCTCCCTCCGGGAGCAAGAGACCCAGTACTTC. This encodes CASSSLREQETQYF.

J is TRBJ2-5 and V is TRBV19, with D maybe TRBD2 (5 bases). V was shortened by 2 bases and J by 1 base, with 11 bases between the two germline ends. CDR1 is LNHDA, CDR2 SQIVND, per germline (reference sequence). The CDR3 consists of 15 residues. The CDR3 sequence: CASSISYLAQETQYF. In DNA, the CDR3 is TGTGCCAGTAGTATATCTTACCTAGCCCAAGAGACCCAGTACTTC. Drawing the rest from reference TRBV19 and TRBJ2-5, the complete variable domain is DGGITQSPKYLFRKEGQNVTLSCEQNLNHDAMYWYRQDPGQGLRLIYYSQIVNDFQKGDIAEGYSVSREKKESFPLTVTSAQKNPTAFYLCASSISYLAQETQYFGPGTRLLVL.

The chain recombines TRBV5-1 with TRBJ2-5, with 8 bases lining up with TRBD1. The V segment lost 4 bases and the J segment 5 bases; nucleotides outside the gene matches: 10. The CDR3 contains 15 residues. Germline CDR1 and CDR2: SGHRS and YFSETQ. For the CDR3, the DNA is TGCGCCAGCAGCCAGGGGGCAGGGCAGAGGGAGACCCAGTACTTC. It encodes CASSQGAGQRETQYF.

V usage is TRBV6-1 and J usage is TRBJ2-3; tentatively, D is TRBD2 (6 bases). This CDR3 spans 14 amino acids. The germline V gene encodes CDR1 MNHNS and CDR2 SASEGT. Trimming cost V 7 bases and J 0 bases, with 11 bases left between them. DNA for the CDR3: TGTGCCAGCATGGAGGGGAATAGCACAGATACGCAGTATTTT. This sequence encodes CASMEGNSTDTQYF.

This rearrangement joins TRBV5-1 to TRBJ1-3; D not certain. V was clipped by 5 bases and J by 0 bases, with 12 bases between them. This CDR3 region has 15 residues. Germline V CDR1 and CDR2: SGHRS, YFSETQ. The DNA for the CDR3 is TGCGCCAGCAGGAAGGAGGACTTCTCTGGAAACACCATATATTTT. Residues: CASRKEDFSGNTIYF.

The chain combines TRBV29-1 with TRBJ1-6; 9 bases are a match to TRBD1. This CDR3 contains 14 residues. Germline CDR1 is SQVTM and CDR2 is ANQGSEA. Trimming removed 6 bases from V and 3 bases from J; junction bases left unmatched: 3. CDR3 amino acids: CSVQGAGYNSPLHF. The CDR3 DNA sequence: TGCAGCGTACAGGGGGCTGGCTATAATTCACCCCTCCACTTT.

The chain couples TRBV18 to TRBJ1-6, with 7 bases aligning to TRBD1. Germline lookup yields CDR1 KGHSH and CDR2 LQKENI. Losses at the gene ends were 3 bases for V and 0 bases for J; bases not matched to a gene: 11. The CDR3 totals 19 residues. CDR3 sequence: CASSPDRSLRSSYNSPLHF. The CDR3 region has the DNA TGTGCCAGCTCACCGGACAGGAGCCTACGGAGCTCCTATAATTCACCCCTCCACTTT.

CDR3 sequence reads: CASSFGGTAQETQYF. CDR3 DNA: TGTGCCAGCAGCTTTGGAGGGACAGCCCAAGAGACCCAGTACTTC. J is TRBJ2-5 and V is TRBV11-2, with a tentative D call TRBD1 (7 bases). V gave up 3 bases and J gave up 1 base, with 12 bases separating them. Germline values: CDR1 SGHAT, CDR2 FQNNGV. The CDR3 totals 15 residues. The full variable domain, rest sourced from reference TRBV11-2 and TRBJ2-5, is EAGVAQSPRYKIIEKRQSVAFWCNPISGHATLYWYQQILGQGPKLLIQFQNNGVVDDSQLPKDRFSAERLKGVDSTLKIQPAKLEDSAVYLCASSFGGTAQETQYFGPGTRLLVL.

The genes are TRBV12-5 and TRBJ2-3; TRBD2 agrees at 14 bases. The CDR3 runs to 18 residues. V trimming: 6 bases; J trimming: 1 base; junction bases outside the gene matches: 9. Germline assignment: CDR1 LGHNT and CDR2 FRNRAP. DNA for the CDR3: TGTGCTAGTGGCCCAGGGACTAGCGGGAGCTTGGGCACAGATACGCAGTATTTT. As protein: CASGPGTSGSLGTDTQYF.

This chain uses TRBV5-5 with TRBJ2-1; TRBD1 might be the D (5 bases). V lost 2 bases, J lost 7 bases, and 13 bases lay in between. This CDR3 spans 14 amino acids. Germline assignment: CDR1 SGHKS and CDR2 YYEKEE (reference sequence). Written as DNA, the CDR3 is TGTGCCAGCAGCTTTCCGGCAGGGAAGAATGAGCAGTTCTTC. It translates to CASSFPAGKNEQFF.

The V call is TRBV9, the J call TRBJ1-2; D possibly corresponds to TRBD1 (5 bases). V gave up 0 bases and J gave up 7 bases, with 7 bases separating them. This CDR3 region has 12 residues. Germline V gene data show CDR1 as SGDLS and CDR2 as YYNGEE. CDR3 sequence: CASSVDQGGYTF. CDR3 nucleotides: TGTGCCAGCAGCGTAGATCAGGGTGGCTACACCTTC. Drawing the rest from reference TRBV9 and TRBJ1-2, the complete variable domain is DSGVTQTPKHLITATGQRVTLRCSPRSGDLSVYWYQQSLDQGLQFLIQYYNGEERAKGNILERFSAQQFPDLHSELNLSSLELGDSALYFCASSVDQGGYTFGSGTRLTVV.

The V and J genes are TRBV20-1 and TRBJ1-1, with D unresolved. Trimming took off 0 bases at V and 10 bases at J, with 9 bases between the two ends. CDR1 is DFQATT and CDR2 is SNEGSKA in the germline V gene (reference sequence). CDR3 length: 11 amino acids. The CDR3 coding sequence is TGCAGTGCTAGAGATCTGAGGAGAGCTTTCTTT. Amino acid sequence: CSARDLRRAFF.

The gene calls are TRBV5-6 and TRBJ2-5; 11 nucleotides match TRBD2. V was clipped by 2 bases and J by 1 base; unmatched bases: 7. CDR1 SGHDT and CDR2 YYEEEE come from the germline V gene. CDR3 length equals 17 residues. CDR3 DNA sequence: TGTGCCAGCAGCTTTCTACCGGGACTAGCGGCCCAAGAGACCCAGTACTTC. This sequence encodes CASSFLPGLAAQETQYF.

The genes are TRBV5-4 and TRBJ1-6; 7 nucleotides line up with TRBD1. V lost 2 bases and J lost 5; bases outside the gene matches: 1. The CDR3 covers 14 residues. Germline-derived CDR1 and CDR2 are SGHNT and YYREEE (reference sequence). CDR3 region: CASSFDRDNSPLHF. In nucleotides, the CDR3 is TGTGCCAGCAGCTTCGACAGGGATAATTCACCCCTCCACTTT.

The V gene is TRBV5-1, the J gene TRBJ1-4; 8 positions agree with TRBD1. The CDR3 contains 16 residues. V shed 2 bases and J 8 bases; nucleotides not matched to a gene: 11. CDR1 is SGHRS, CDR2 YFSETQ, per germline. In nucleotides, the CDR3 is TGCGCCAGCAGCTTCCACAGGGGGGGCTCTGAAGAAAAACTGTTTTTT. Its protein product is CASSFHRGGSEEKLFF.

CDR3: CASTPRDRLGYTF. The CDR3 coding sequence is TGTGCCAGTACCCCCCGGGACAGACTTGGCTACACCTTC. The chain uses TRBV19 and TRBJ1-2; the match to TRBD1 covers 7 bases. J lost 7 bases, V lost 7 bases, and 9 bases had no gene match. The CDR3 has 13 residues. In germline, CDR1 is LNHDA, CDR2 SQIVND (reference sequence).

V gene TRBV4-3 combines with J gene TRBJ2-4, with a possible D match to TRBD2 (6 bases). Germline assignment: CDR1 LGHNA and CDR2 YSLEER. CDR3 length: 16 amino acids. The germline V and J ends were trimmed by 0 bases and 0 bases, with 9 bases remaining between them. The CDR3 protein is CASSQDTGAAKNIQYF. The CDR3 coding sequence is TGCGCCAGCAGCCAAGATACGGGAGCAGCCAAAAACATTCAGTACTTC.

The chain links TRBV4-3 to TRBJ2-3, with D possibly matching TRBD2 (6 bases). The CDR3 runs to 14 residues. Germline V gene sequence: CDR1 LGHNA, CDR2 YSLEER. Trimming left V 4 bases short and J 9 bases short, with 17 bases between. The CDR3 DNA reads TGCGCCAGCAGCCCCCACCGGGCGGGGCCCACGCAGTATTTT. This translates into CASSPHRAGPTQYF.

The chain combines TRBV7-2 with TRBJ2-7; possibly TRBD2 for D (5 bases). From germline, CDR1 is SGHTA and CDR2 FQGNSA. The CDR3 has 15 residues. Trimming cost V 5 bases and J 6 bases, with 20 bases left between them. The DNA of the CDR3 is TGTGCCAGCAGCCCGAAAAGGACTGGTGCGAGCGAGCAGTACTTC. It translates to CASSPKRTGASEQYF.

The chain employs TRBV6-1 and TRBJ1-5; 10 nucleotides align to TRBD1. This CDR3 spans 16 amino acids. The ends lost 4 bases at V and 1 base at J; junction bases unmatched: 4. The V gene's germline CDR1 is MNHNS and CDR2 SASEGT. The CDR3 DNA sequence: TGTGCCAGCAGTGGGGACAGGGGTTTAAGCAATCAGCCCCAGCATTTT. Translating gives CASSGDRGLSNQPQHF.

The J gene is TRBJ2-3, the V gene TRBV6-5; 9 nucleotides line up with TRBD2. There are 16 residues in the CDR3. The germline V gene encodes CDR1 MNHEY and CDR2 SVGAGI. V lost 4 bases to trimming and J lost 2 bases; unmatched junction nucleotides: 7. CDR3 bases: TGTGCCAGCAGTTTCAGCCGCGGGGGGGACACAGATACGCAGTATTTT. This translates into CASSFSRGGDTDTQYF.